This TCR beta chain is drawn from a study of blood T cells in healthy people across ages (dated by TCRdb to the mid-2010s). Describing the broader study: In model experiments, template switching captured roughly one uniquely barcoded TCR beta cDNA molecule for every two T cells. Using deep sequencing normalized with unique cDNA molecular identifiers, the study measured how TCR beta repertoire diversity changes with age. The donors were divided into four age groups: young (average 16 years), middle-aged (around 37), aged (approximately 62) and long-lived (roughly 88). To avoid experimental bias, donors of different ages were spread randomly across the sequencing lanes. Two additional independent replicas of 1 million unique cDNA reads from the same blood draw were analyzed for two donors (one aged 18 to 30 and one aged 80 or older).

The library was generated by 5' RACE. Sequencing was performed on an Illumina HiSeq 2500. A second PCR of about 7 to 12 cycles was performed with a sample-barcoded 5' primer and a J-beta primer mix. Each TCR beta cDNA molecule received a unique molecular identifier from a template-switch 5' adaptor carrying 12 random nucleotides. At least 2.5 million CDR3-containing paired-end reads were obtained from each sample. All of the RNA was converted into first-strand cDNA using the Mint cDNA synthesis kit, with a TRBC-specific oligonucleotide serving as the primer. All cDNA was treated with uracil-DNA glycosylase and then went through a first 18-cycle PCR with the universal primers M1SS and BC2_uni_R. The original methods were these. For normalization, 1 million high-quality reads, each with a distinct molecular identifier, were randomly selected from each sample. Instead of being binned into consensus sequences, reads with shared molecular identifiers were discarded. MiTCR, run with a Q25 quality threshold and the strictest error-elimination algorithm, handled CDR3 identification, clonotype clustering and error correction. A nonparametric unseen species model with Euler transformation was used to estimate lower-bound total TCR beta diversity. Through fastp at Q25 and MiXCR, TCRdb rebuilt clones from the public reads, retaining in-frame beta chains. Every distinct CDR3 protein forms one entry, paired with its most common genes and DNA. It is TCRdb's table, rather than the study itself, that gives the V and J calls and clone size. Present in this sample are about 680,000 distinct CDR3 sequences, roughly 49% of which were seen just once. About a third of the sample rests with the top ten.

The cysteine opens and the phenylalanine closes a CDR3 of 15 amino acids. Of the read, only the CDR3 DNA is kept; its 45 bases are in frame from base 1. The junction carries 12 bases between V and J, which are trimmed by 4 bases and 0 bases respectively. CDR1 and CDR2, looked up from the germline V gene, are SGHRS and YFSETQ. Worth noting for this clonotype: Its antigen remains unidentified. The sample holds no much larger clone one base away, and base qualities are not on file.

Systemically healthy Caucasian individuals from Russia, some 38 in total and aged roughly 6 to 100 years, were included as donors. Each donor gave about 9.2 milliliters of peripheral blood, drawn into EDTA-treated Vacutainer tubes. Ficoll-Paque density-gradient centrifugation was used to isolate PBMCs, with at least 6.5 million per sample. Trizol reagent was used to extract total RNA from the PBMCs, yielding at least 5 micrograms per sample. For every donor, flow cytometry on a PBMC aliquot measured the percentage of naive CD45RAhigh/CD27high T cells. Summary of the overall study and its limitations: Compared with the aged group, the long-lived group had more naive CD4+ T cells, fewer expanded clones and increased TCR diversity, suggesting age selection. Estimates of total diversity based on one million sequenced T cells were regarded as lower bounds and as underestimates. A strong correlation was found between observed TCR beta diversity and the percentage of naive T cells measured by flow cytometry. Bulk unsorted PBMC profiling prevented conclusive comparison of naive and antigen-experienced compartments. Because donor CMV infection status was unknown, age-related changes in expanded clonotypes were potentially confounded. As age increased, observed TCR beta diversity per million T cells dropped in a roughly linear way, and a significant reduction was already evident by age approximately 40.

The sequence was obtained from a woman in her sixties in good health. In this chain, TRBV5-1 is recombined with TRBJ2-3, with the identity of the D gene unclear. Material for sequencing was blood. The CDR3 protein sequence reads: CASSTQPLSTDTQYF. The DNA is as follows: TGCGCCAGCAGCACCCAACCTCTCAGCACAGATACGCAGTATTTT.